This T cell receptor beta chain came from a study of cytomegalovirus exposure and HLA in healthy donors. Points from the study as a whole: Cytomegalovirus-associated status was assigned to some 180 TCR beta chains.

The PCR employed 60 Vbeta primers together with 13 Jbeta primers. Clones were sequenced by immunoSEQ multiplex PCR, and TCRdb holds only the in-frame ones, with some missing. There are about 120,000 clones in the sample; 60% to 85% occur only once, and approximately 2.5% lies in the top ten. Worth noting for this clone: Antigen: not known.

This receptor was obtained from a woman aged 40-49 years in good health and CMV-seropositive. Sequenced material: PBMCs.

As DNA, the CDR3 is TGCGCCAGCAGCGCGGGTCAGCTCCAAGAGACCCAGTACTTC. It codes for CASSAGQLQETQYF. The J gene is TRBJ2-5, the V gene TRBV5-1; D perhaps matches TRBD2 (5 bases). The CDR3 extends over 14 amino acids. Germline V gene sequence: CDR1 SGHRS, CDR2 YFSETQ. The V end was cut by 4 bases, the J end by 1 base, with 11 bases between.